A selection of T cell receptor beta chains follows, all from one sample in a study of post-analysis software for immune sequencing data. TCRdb analysed the PCR reads with MiXCR anew, one entry per CDR3 protein. Of fewer than 850,000 distinct CDR3 sequences detected, 25% to 30% appear once; the ten largest clones hold 0.5% to 0.6%. What was sequenced was blood. These receptors originate from a girl aged 10 to 17 with multiple sclerosis. Both conserved end residues are part of each CDR3. D genes are given only for firm matches. A row's size may be missing; if present it is once, few, many or a size class.

TRBJ1-4 NA TRBV6-5 NA 15 TGTGCCAGCAGTGGATCCGGGACTTCAGTGGAAAAACTGTTTTTT CASSGSGTSVEKLFF
TRBJ2-3 NA TRBV20-1 NA 11 TGCAGTGCCGGGCCAGAAGATACGCAGTATTTT CSAGPEDTQYF
TRBJ2-1 NA TRBV25-1 NA 11 TGTGCCCGGAGCTCCTACAATGAGCAGTTCTTC CARSSYNEQFF
TRBJ1-5 NA TRBV20-1 NA 15 TGCAGTGCTAGAGCCTGGGGGCCTAGCAATCAGCCCCAGCATTTT CSARAWGPSNQPQHF
TRBJ1-4 few TRBV20-1 TRBD1 13 TGCAGTGCGCGGACAGGGGGCAGCCGGAAACTGTTTTTT CSARTGGSRKLFF
TRBJ1-6 few TRBV7-2 NA 16 TGTGCCAGCAGCTTTCTACAGGGACCATCTAATTCACCCCTCCACTTT CASSFLQGPSNSPLHF
TRBJ2-7 many TRBV29-1 NA 13 TGCAGCGTTGAATGGCAACTAGGGAGCGAGCAGTACTTC CSVEWQLGSEQYF
TRBJ2-1 few TRBV27 NA 16 TGTGCCAGCAGTTCCCTCGGGCAGCGGGTTCACAATGAGCAGTTCTTC CASSSLGQRVHNEQFF
TRBJ2-7 NA TRBV5-6 NA 14 TGTGCCAGCAGCTTATCGTCAGGCGGGGTCCCGCAGTACTTC CASSLSSGGVPQYF
TRBJ2-7 many TRBV9 NA 15 TGTGCCAGCAGCCCAAGCCCCTTATCGGCGTACGAGCAGTACTTC CASSPSPLSAYEQYF
TRBJ2-7 many TRBV6-1 NA 13 TGTGCCAGCAGTGAAGCGGCAAGCTACGAGCAGTACTTC CASSEAASYEQYF
TRBJ2-4 few TRBV6-2/TRBV6-3 NA 13 TGTGCCAGCGAGGGGAGCAGCAAAAACATTCAGTACTTC CASEGSSKNIQYF
TRBJ2-6 NA TRBV7-2 TRBD1 19 TGTGCCAGCAGCTTAGTAGGGACAGGGTTGCCCTCTGGGGCCAACGTCCTGACTTTC CASSLVGTGLPSGANVLTF
TRBJ2-5 few TRBV27 NA 11 TGTGCCAGCAGCCGTGGGGGGACCCAGTACTTC CASSRGGTQYF
TRBJ1-2 few TRBV11-2 TRBD1 15 TGTGCCAGCAGCACTTCCGGGACAGGGGGCGTCGGCTACACCTTC CASSTSGTGGVGYTF
TRBJ1-1 NA TRBV20-1 NA 10 TGCAGTGCGAGGGACGGGGAAGCTTTCTTT CSARDGEAFF
TRBJ2-5 NA TRBV28 TRBD2 14 TGTGCCACCTCACGCGGGGCTTCGGCGGGGGAGCAGTACTTC CATSRGASAGEQYF
TRBJ2-3 few TRBV7-2 TRBD2 16 TGTGCCAGCAGCCCAATAGCGGGGGGCCGCACAGATACGCAGTATTTT CASSPIAGGRTDTQYF
TRBJ2-7 NA TRBV6-5 TRBD1 15 TGTGCCAGCAGTTCTTCCAGGACAGGGAGCGACGAGCAGTACTTC CASSSSRTGSDEQYF
TRBJ2-5 NA TRBV5-1 NA 13 TGCGCCAGCAGCCATCCCCAAGCGGAGACCCAGTACTTC CASSHPQAETQYF
TRBJ2-5 NA TRBV5-6 NA 12 TGTGCCAGCAGCTTGGTAGACGAGACCCAGTACTTC CASSLVDETQYF
TRBJ2-7 few TRBV6-5 NA 14 TGTGCCAGCAGTTATGCCATCCCCTCCTACGAGCAGTACTTC CASSYAIPSYEQYF
TRBJ2-1 few TRBV7-2 TRBD2 12 TGTGCCAGCAGCTCGGGACTACCGGAGCAGTTCTTC CASSSGLPEQFF
TRBJ2-5 few TRBV7-2 NA 14 TGTGCCAGCAACTTAGAATGGGGGCAAGAGACCCAGTACTTC CASNLEWGQETQYF
TRBJ1-1 many TRBV5-1 NA 15 TGCGCCAGCAGCCTTGCGACCAAGGAGACTCGCCGGGCTTTCTTT CASSLATKETRRAFF
TRBJ1-4 once TRBV23-1 NA 13 TGCGCCAGCAGTCTCAGGGACGGGGAAAAACTGTTTTTT CASSLRDGEKLFF
TRBJ2-7 once TRBV20-1 TRBD1 15 TGCAGTGCTAGGGGGAGCGAGGGACAGGCCTTCGAGCAGTACTTC CSARGSEGQAFEQYF
TRBJ2-7 NA TRBV7-2 TRBD1 15 TGTGCCAGCAGCCGAGCAGACAGGGGTCCCTACGAGCAGTACTTC CASSRADRGPYEQYF
TRBJ2-1 NA TRBV9 NA 12 TGTGCCAGCAGTGACTACCAAAATGAGCAGTTCTTC CASSDYQNEQFF
TRBJ1-5 NA TRBV28 NA 14 TGTGCCAGCAGTTCAGCGGGTAGCAATCAGCCCCAGCATTTT CASSSAGSNQPQHF
TRBJ2-7 few TRBV6-5 NA 14 TGTGCCAGCAGTTACGCCCTTTGGGCCTACGAGCAGTACTTC CASSYALWAYEQYF
TRBJ1-1 NA TRBV27 TRBD1 20 TGTGCCAGCAGCCTTGCAGGGACAGGGAGGGATATAGGCTGGAACACTGAAGCTTTCTTT CASSLAGTGRDIGWNTEAFF
TRBJ2-3 NA TRBV2 TRBD2 17 TGTGCCAGCAGTGATGCGAGCGGGAGGGCCGACACAGATACGCAGTATTTT CASSDASGRADTDTQYF
TRBJ2-3 few TRBV6-1 TRBD2 16 TGTGCCAGCAGTGAAATCAGCGGGAGAGGCACAGATACGCAGTATTTT CASSEISGRGTDTQYF
TRBJ2-7 NA TRBV5-1 TRBD1 15 TGCGCCAGCAGCTTGGGACAGGGTCCCCCCCACGAGCAGTACTTC CASSLGQGPPHEQYF
TRBJ2-3 NA TRBV27 NA 12 TGTGCCAGCAGTTTGTTGGGAAGGACGCAGTATTTT CASSLLGRTQYF
TRBJ2-7 few TRBV28 TRBD1 15 TGTGCCAGCAGTTTCGGACAGGGCGTACTCTACGAGCAGTACTTC CASSFGQGVLYEQYF
TRBJ1-5 NA TRBV18 NA 13 TGTGCCAGCTCCGGCCTCCCGGACCAGCCCCAGCATTTT CASSGLPDQPQHF
TRBJ2-7 few TRBV7-2 NA 11 TGTGCCAGCCGGGGGAGACACGAGCAGTACTTC CASRGRHEQYF
TRBJ2-7 NA TRBV28 TRBD1 14 TGTGCCAGCAGTTTATCCAGGGGGTGGGACGAGCAGTACTTC CASSLSRGWDEQYF
TRBJ1-2 NA TRBV6-1 NA 15 TGTGCCAGCGGTGAAGCCGGACAGACTAACTATGGCTACACCTTC CASGEAGQTNYGYTF
TRBJ1-3 NA TRBV4-3 NA 14 TGCGCCAGCAGCCAAGATCCAGGGGGAAACACCATATATTTT CASSQDPGGNTIYF
TRBJ1-1 NA TRBV29-1 NA 12 TGCAGCGTTGGTGCTGGGAACACTGAAGCTTTCTTT CSVGAGNTEAFF
TRBJ1-5 NA TRBV27 NA 15 TGTGCCAGCAGTCCTGTCCGGATCGTCGATCAGCCCCAGCATTTT CASSPVRIVDQPQHF
TRBJ2-3 NA TRBV6-5 NA 16 TGTGCCAGCAGTTACTTAGGGACATTTCGCACAGATACGCAGTATTTT CASSYLGTFRTDTQYF
TRBJ2-1 NA TRBV11-3 TRBD1 16 TGCGCCAGCAGCTTAGGGGGCGGTCTCACCTACAATGAGCAGTTCTTC CASSLGGGLTYNEQFF
TRBJ2-7 few TRBV5-1 NA 13 TGCGCCAGCAGCACCGTATTGGGAGGCGAGCAGTACTTC CASSTVLGGEQYF
TRBJ1-1 NA TRBV12-3/TRBV12-4 NA 12 TGTGCCAGCACCAAAATTAACACTGAAGCTTTCTTT CASTKINTEAFF
TRBJ2-2 NA TRBV7-9 TRBD2 16 TGTGCCAGCAGCCCCGGTCCGGGAGGGTCCACCGGGGAGCTGTTTTTT CASSPGPGGSTGELFF
TRBJ2-4 few TRBV29-1 NA 14 TGCAGCGTTCAAGGGAAACTAGCCAAAAACATTCAGTACTTC CSVQGKLAKNIQYF
TRBJ2-1 NA TRBV24-1 TRBD2 17 TGTGCCACCAGTGACCCGACTAGCTCGCCCTCCTACAATGAGCAGTTCTTC CATSDPTSSPSYNEQFF
TRBJ2-7 NA TRBV20-1 NA 13 TGCAGTGCTAGAGGCCAATCCGCTAACGAGCAGTACTTC CSARGQSANEQYF
TRBJ1-6 NA TRBV27 TRBD1 12 TGTGCCACTGGACAGGGGGGGACACCCCTCCACTTT CATGQGGTPLHF
TRBJ1-5 NA TRBV27 TRBD1 16 TGTGCCAGCAGTTCGTGGGGACAGGGGCCAAATCAGCCCCAGCATTTT CASSSWGQGPNQPQHF
TRBJ2-1 few TRBV15 NA 13 TGTGCCACCAGCAGAGGGGGTCGAGATGAGCAGTTCTTC CATSRGGRDEQFF